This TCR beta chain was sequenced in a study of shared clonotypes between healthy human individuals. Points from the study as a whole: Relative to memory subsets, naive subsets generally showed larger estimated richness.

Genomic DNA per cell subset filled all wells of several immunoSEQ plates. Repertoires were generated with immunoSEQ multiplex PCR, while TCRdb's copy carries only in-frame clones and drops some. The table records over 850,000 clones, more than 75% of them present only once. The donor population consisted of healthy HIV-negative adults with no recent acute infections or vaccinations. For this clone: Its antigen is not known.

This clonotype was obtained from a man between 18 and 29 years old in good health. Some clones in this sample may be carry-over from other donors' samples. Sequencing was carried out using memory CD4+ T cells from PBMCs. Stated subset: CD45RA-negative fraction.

This chain's CDR3 is CASSRTNWDRMLITEAFF. CDR3 nucleotides: TGTGCCAGTAGTCGAACAAACTGGGACAGGATGTTGATCACTGAAGCTTTCTTT. This chain joins TRBV19 and TRBJ1-1; 8 bases are shared with TRBD1. The CDR3 is 18 residues long. Germline CDR1 reads LNHDA; CDR2 reads SQIVND (reference sequence). V shed 5 bases, J shed 4 bases, and the junction held 18 bases outside the gene matches.